These T cell receptor beta chains were read from a single sample in a study of identical twins. TCRdb independently ran MiXCR on the 5' RACE reads; one entry per CDR3 protein. The sample has about 430,000 distinct CDR3 sequences; around a sixth are singletons. Material for sequencing was naive T cells sorted from blood. Every receptor here comes from a man aged 50 to 59 in good health. Each CDR3 is given with its conserved first and last residue.

>TRBJ2-1|TRBV4-2
CASSLQTSGGHNEQFF
>TRBJ2-1|TRBV28
CASSITGYNEQFF
>TRBJ2-4|TRBV29-1
CSAGGWAKNIQYF
>TRBJ2-1|TRBV20-1
CSARNQGAHNEQFF
>TRBJ1-5|TRBV28
CASSPQGISNQPQHF
>TRBJ2-7|TRBV7-2
CASSLGGGRRGEQYF
>TRBJ2-7|TRBV29-1
CSARRDVGPVYEQYF
>TRBJ2-5|TRBV20-1
CSATSGTEETQYF
>TRBJ2-1|TRBV5-1
CASRRPGLEGDEQFF
>TRBJ1-1|TRBV29-1
CSVVEVRMNTEAFF
>TRBJ2-1|TRBV6-1
CASRSRGYNEQFF
>TRBJ2-6|TRBV21-1
CASSNVYPSSGANVLTF
>TRBJ2-7|TRBV28
CASSLIAGGPYEQYF
>TRBJ2-7|TRBV7-9
CASSLEFSEQYF
>TRBJ2-7|TRBV2
CASSEENGGNEQYF
>TRBJ2-7|TRBV7-9
CASSLGQSSEQYF
>TRBJ2-2|TRBV7-9
CASSWGLAGATGELFF
>TRBJ2-7|TRBV20-1
CSARGTSGNSYEQYF
>TRBJ2-2|TRBV7-3
CASSLIRGRGNTGELFF
>TRBJ2-3|TRBV6-2/TRBV6-3
CASSSLTAILAGGPSDTQYF
>TRBJ2-7|TRBV20-1
CSARDPGQGPNEQYF
>TRBJ1-1|TRBV7-9
CASSLAGTEAFF
>TRBJ2-1|TRBV18
CASSPNPGTGVDEQFF
>TRBJ2-1|TRBV29-1
CSVDSGPTLSGEQFF
>TRBJ2-3|TRBV25-1
CASSARAGGQTDTQYF
>TRBJ2-1|TRBV20-1
CSAKRNEQFF
>TRBJ1-1|TRBV6-5
CASSSPETGNTEAFF
>TRBJ2-6|TRBV11-1
CASSLAGTGPRGANVLTF
>TRBJ2-1|TRBV9
CASSVSTGQIYNEQFF
>TRBJ1-6|TRBV6-5
CASSSATVSSYNSPLHF
>TRBJ2-1|TRBV27
CASSSIRGRGYNEQFF
>TRBJ1-2|TRBV9
CASSEGTGVAYGYTF
>TRBJ2-7|TRBV29-1
CSVESLGAGSYEQYF
>TRBJ2-5|TRBV9
CASSVAGGGLETQYF
>TRBJ1-1|TRBV7-9
CASSPWTGASNTEAFF
>TRBJ1-5|TRBV20-1
CSAGGQGSNQPQHF
>TRBJ1-6|TRBV11-2
CASSTLRTGRNSPLHF
>TRBJ2-5|TRBV5-1
CASSGEETQYF
>TRBJ2-5|TRBV5-1
CASSLENRGETQYF
>TRBJ2-2|TRBV5-5
CASSRAGQVMGELFF
>TRBJ2-2|TRBV9
CASSPVTSRTGELFF
>TRBJ2-7|TRBV29-1
CSVEDPDRYEQYF
>TRBJ1-3|TRBV20-1
CSARVPLDRGLSGNTIYF
>TRBJ2-3|TRBV5-6
CASTPRYAFSTDTQYF
>TRBJ2-3|TRBV20-1
CSASEGRTFRADTQYF
>TRBJ2-4|TRBV2
CATTTGAFKNIQYF
>TRBJ2-1|TRBV6-5
CASSYSMGAGGLEQFF
>TRBJ2-6|TRBV7-2
CASPGQTVSGANVLTF